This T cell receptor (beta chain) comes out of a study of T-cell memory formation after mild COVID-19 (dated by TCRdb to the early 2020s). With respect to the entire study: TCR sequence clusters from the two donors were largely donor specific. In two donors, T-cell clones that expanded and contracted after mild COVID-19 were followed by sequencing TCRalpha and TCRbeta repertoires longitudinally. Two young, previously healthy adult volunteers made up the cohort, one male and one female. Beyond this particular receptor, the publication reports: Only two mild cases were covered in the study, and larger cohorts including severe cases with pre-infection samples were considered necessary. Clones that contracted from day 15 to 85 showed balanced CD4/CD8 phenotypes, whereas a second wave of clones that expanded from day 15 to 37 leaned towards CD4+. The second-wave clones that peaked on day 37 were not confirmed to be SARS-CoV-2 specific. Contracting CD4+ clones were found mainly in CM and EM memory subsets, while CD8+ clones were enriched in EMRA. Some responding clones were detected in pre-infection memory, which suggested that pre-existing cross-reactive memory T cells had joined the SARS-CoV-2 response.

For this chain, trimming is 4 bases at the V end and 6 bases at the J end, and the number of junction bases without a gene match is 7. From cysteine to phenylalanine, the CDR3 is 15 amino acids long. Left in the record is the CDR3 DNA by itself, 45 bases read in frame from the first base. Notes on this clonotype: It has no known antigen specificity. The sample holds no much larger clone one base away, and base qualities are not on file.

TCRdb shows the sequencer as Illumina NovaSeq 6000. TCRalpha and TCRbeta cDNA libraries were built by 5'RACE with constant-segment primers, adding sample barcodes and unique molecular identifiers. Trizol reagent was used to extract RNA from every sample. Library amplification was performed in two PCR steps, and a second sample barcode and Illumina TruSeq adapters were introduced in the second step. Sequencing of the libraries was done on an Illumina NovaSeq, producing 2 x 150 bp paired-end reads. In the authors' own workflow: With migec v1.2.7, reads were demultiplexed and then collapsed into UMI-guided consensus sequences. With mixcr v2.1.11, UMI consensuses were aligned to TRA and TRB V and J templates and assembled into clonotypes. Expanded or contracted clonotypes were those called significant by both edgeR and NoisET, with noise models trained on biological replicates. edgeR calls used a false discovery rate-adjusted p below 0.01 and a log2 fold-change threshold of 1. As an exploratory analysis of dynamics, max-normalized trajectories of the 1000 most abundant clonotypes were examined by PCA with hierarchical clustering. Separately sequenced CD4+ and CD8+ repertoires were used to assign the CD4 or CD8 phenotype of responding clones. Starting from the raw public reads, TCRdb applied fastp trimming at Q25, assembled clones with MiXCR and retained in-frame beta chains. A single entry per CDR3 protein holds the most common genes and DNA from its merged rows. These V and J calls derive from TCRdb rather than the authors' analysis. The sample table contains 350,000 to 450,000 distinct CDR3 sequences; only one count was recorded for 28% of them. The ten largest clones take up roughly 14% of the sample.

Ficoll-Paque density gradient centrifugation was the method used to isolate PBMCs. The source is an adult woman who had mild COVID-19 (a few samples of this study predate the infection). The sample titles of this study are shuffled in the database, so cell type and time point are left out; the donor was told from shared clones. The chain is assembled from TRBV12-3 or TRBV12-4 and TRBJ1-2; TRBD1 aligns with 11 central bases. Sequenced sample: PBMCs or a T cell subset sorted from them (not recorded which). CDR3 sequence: CASSSGQGAWDGYTF. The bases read TGTGCCAGCAGTTCCGGACAGGGGGCTTGGGATGGCTACACCTTC.